The clone carrying this T cell receptor (beta chain) was detected a few times. Using unique molecular identifiers, the investigators prepared the TCRbeta library. MiXCR, run by TCRdb on the PCR reads, gives a single entry per CDR3 protein. The profile shows roughly 610,000 distinct CDR3 sequences, about 11% of them singletons. The entry originates in a study of T-cell reconstitution after alpha-beta-depleted transplantation in children. The CDR3 extends over 16 amino acids. Germline CDR1 SQVTM, CDR2 ANQGSEA. The V gene end was trimmed by 1 base and the J gene end by 10 bases; junction bases not matched to a gene: 12.

This specimen was PBMCs from the stem cell graft donor, taken from the stem cell graft. The receptor was isolated from a human donor who donated a stem cell graft to a child with acute myeloid leukemia. The rearrangement joins TRBV29-1 to TRBJ2-1, with 11 positions matching TRBD2. In DNA, the CDR3 is TGCAGCGTTGAAGGGAGACTAGCGGGGACTTTGGGGGAGCAGTTCTTC. Translated, it gives CSVEGRLAGTLGEQFF.